The present entry profiles one T cell receptor beta chain with its context. Its antigen remains unknown. The sample is drawn from a study of T cell responses to AZD1222 COVID-19 vaccine. Some clones are missing from TCRdb's copy, which holds only in-frame ones; the method was immunoSEQ multiplex PCR. The repertoire holds 25,000 to 35,000 clones, with 89% as singletons. Study-level points and caveats: Breadth and depth of Spike-specific TCRs rose after two AZD1222 doses. The donors showed a predominance of white British ancestry and of females, with possible underestimation of clonal diversity. At study baseline, merely roughly 6 AZD1222 recipients were seropositive.

The sequence was collected from an adult in good health. The sample in question was peripheral blood, obtained on day 0 of AZD1222 vaccination.

CDR3 sequence: CASSLALGGQGSNEQFF. The CDR3 DNA follows: TGTGCCAGCAGCTTGGCCCTGGGGGGACAGGGGTCCAATGAGCAGTTCTTC. The chain carries TRBV5-4 and TRBJ2-1; 10 nucleotides agree with TRBD1. The germline V gene encodes CDR1 SGHNT and CDR2 YYREEE (reference sequence). Losses at the gene ends were 0 bases for V and 6 bases for J; bases not matched to a gene: 9. CDR3 length equals 17 residues.